The 24 T cell receptor beta chains below come from one sample, sequenced in a study of blood T cells in healthy people across ages (dated by TCRdb to about 2015). The library was prepared using 5' RACE. The reads were generated on an Illumina HiSeq 2500. A second about 6 to 11 cycle PCR used a sample-barcoded 5' primer and a J-beta primer mix. TCRdb's own reprocessing of the public reads used fastp at Q25 and MiXCR and kept productive beta chains. CDR3 protein sequences are deduplicated, and each keeps its most common genes and DNA. A total of hundreds of thousands of distinct CDR3 sequences appear in this sample, roughly 32% of them only once. The ten top clones hold 15% of the sample. The sequencing sample was made of blood. Receptor source: a woman of 80 years or more in good health. Donor details come from another sample of the same person, matched by shared clones.

The chain combines TRBV13 with TRBJ1-1; 9 positions match TRBD1. The CDR3 covers 15 residues. The germline CDR1 and CDR2 sequences are PRHDT and FYEKMQ (reference sequence). V lost 5 bases to trimming and J lost 5 bases; unmatched junction nucleotides: 9. CDR3 protein: CASSDATGGDTEAFF. The CDR3 DNA reads TGTGCCAGCAGCGACGCGACAGGGGGAGATACTGAAGCTTTCTTT.

This clonotype was counted many times. The chain recombines TRBV28 with TRBJ2-7, with 8 bases lining up with TRBD1. This CDR3 has 15 residues. Germline CDR1 and CDR2: MDHEN and SYDVKM. J gave up 3 bases and V 1 base, and 5 bases lay outside the gene matches. The CDR3: CASSLLLGTGYEQYF. CDR3 coding DNA: TGTGCCAGCAGTTTATTACTTGGGACAGGCTACGAGCAGTACTTC.

This clonotype occurred many times. The genes are TRBV4-1 and TRBJ1-2; 7 positions agree with TRBD1. The V and J ends lost 0 bases and 7 bases, in that order; junction bases with no gene match: 8. The V gene's germline CDR1 is MGHRA and CDR2 YSYEKL. This CDR3 is 15 amino acids long. The CDR3 here is CASSQEDRDVGGYTF. The CDR3 DNA reads as TGCGCCAGCAGCCAAGAAGACAGGGACGTTGGTGGCTACACCTTC.

This clonotype was recorded many times. This rearrangement joins TRBV20-1 to TRBJ2-5, with 8 bases lining up with TRBD1. Germline V gives CDR1 DFQATT, CDR2 SNEGSKA (reference sequence). The CDR3 contains 14 residues. Germline trimming cut 5 bases from V and 1 base from J; bases unmatched to any gene: 6. The CDR3 bases are TGCAGTGCTGATACCGGGACAGGCCAAGAGACCCAGTACTTC. Protein: CSADTGTGQETQYF.

This clonotype was counted only a few times. CDR3 protein: CASSLARGPVMNTEAFF. CDR3 in DNA: TGCGCCAGCAGCTTGGCAAGGGGGCCCGTAATGAACACTGAAGCTTTCTTT. This chain links TRBV5-1 with TRBJ1-1; 7 nucleotides agree with TRBD1. Germline V gives CDR1 SGHRS, CDR2 YFSETQ. V lost 0 bases, J lost 0 bases, and 8 bases stayed unmatched. There are 17 residues in the CDR3. Supplemented by reference TRBV5-1 and TRBJ1-1, the full variable domain reads KAGVTQTPRYLIKTRGQQVTLSCSPISGHRSVSWYQQTPGQGLQFLFEYFSETQRNKGNFPGRFSGRQFSNSRSEMNVSTLELGDSALYLCASSLARGPVMNTEAFFGQGTRLTVV.

Notes on this clonotype: An end of the junction does not agree with germline; a read error may underlie this. The rearrangement joins TRBV7-9 to TRBJ2-7, with a possible D match to TRBD2 (6 bases). The germline V gene encodes CDR1 SEHNR and CDR2 FQNEAQ (reference sequence). The CDR3 length is 13 residues. CDR3 sequence reads: CAAGGDFSYEQYF. DNA of the CDR3: TGCGCAGCAGGAGGGGATTTTTCCTACGAGCAGTACTTC.

This clonotype was seen ten or more times. V and J are TRBV7-3 and TRBJ2-1; 7 positions agree with TRBD2. The V gene's germline CDR1 is SGHTA and CDR2 FQGTGA. The J segment lost 5 bases and the V segment lost 2 bases, leaving 3 bases of the junction unmatched. The CDR3 sequence is 14 residues long. The CDR3 DNA follows: TGTGCCAGCAGCTTACAGGCGGGAGACAATGAGCAGTTCTTC. Its protein is CASSLQAGDNEQFF.

The V call is TRBV7-2, the J call TRBJ1-6, with D maybe TRBD1 (6 bases). The germline V and J ends were trimmed by 1 base and 14 bases, with 15 bases remaining between them. Germline-derived CDR1 and CDR2 are SGHTA and FQGNSA. This CDR3 has 14 amino acids. The CDR3 nucleotides are TGTGCCAGCAGCTTAGGATCGGGGGCAATGGCCCTCCACTTT. Translated, it gives CASSLGSGAMALHF.

A few counts support this clonotype. It may be a read error: a sequence one base away is much more abundant. The chain links TRBV6-1 to TRBJ2-1; 8 bases agree with TRBD2. The DNA end lines up better with TRBJ2-7; the J call may be wrong. This CDR3 has 15 amino acids. Germline loops: CDR1 MNHNS, CDR2 SASEGT. As DNA, the CDR3 is TGTGCCAGCAGTGAAAGGGCGGGGGGTTACAATGAGCAGTACTTC. It specifies CASSERAGGYNEQYF.

This clonotype appeared a single time. A read error may be the cause here, since a much bigger clone is one base away. The rearrangement uses TRBV20-1 and TRBJ1-2, with D perhaps TRBD1 (6 bases). The CDR3 loop spans 13 amino acids. The V gene's germline CDR1 is DFQATT and CDR2 SNEGSKA (reference sequence). CDR3 nucleotide sequence: TGCATTGCGTTGCGGACAGATAACTATGGCTACACCTTC. This translates into CIALRTDNYGYTF.

Only a few counts were recorded for this clonotype. V and J are TRBV29-1 and TRBJ1-1; D is unresolved. Germline V gene data show CDR1 as SQVTM and CDR2 as ANQGSEA. This CDR3 spans 13 amino acids. Deletions cut 7 bases from V and 1 base from J, with 13 bases between. CDR3 protein: CSGETSPNTEAFF. As DNA, the CDR3 is TGCAGCGGTGAGACATCGCCGAACACTGAAGCTTTCTTT.

This clonotype has ten or more counts. The chain has TRBV6-6 and TRBJ1-2; D is perhaps TRBD1 (6 bases). Trimming stripped 5 bases from V and 2 bases from J, with 12 bases between. CDR3 length: 14 residues. Looked up from germline, CDR1 is MNHNY and CDR2 is SVGAGI (reference sequence). Here the CDR3 DNA reads TGTGCCAGCAGTCGCGTCGGGGGCAACTATGGCTACACCTTC. This encodes CASSRVGGNYGYTF.

As concerns this clonotype: One end of the junction fails to match germline, which may point to a read error. The chain links TRBV20-1 to TRBJ2-7; 7 nucleotides match TRBD1. The CDR3 sequence is 12 residues long. CDR1 and CDR2 from the germline V gene are DFQATT and SNEGSKA (reference sequence). The DNA for the CDR3 is TGCAGGGCTAAGCAGGGGGCCTACGAGCAGTACTTC. Protein sequence: CRAKQGAYEQYF.

The chain recombines TRBV20-1 with TRBJ2-5, with D hard to call. CDR3 length equals 10 residues. Germline lookup yields CDR1 DFQATT and CDR2 SNEGSKA (reference sequence). The V end lost 4 bases, the J end lost 5 bases, and 5 bases lay between the germline ends. CDR3 nucleotide sequence: TGCAGTGCTACAGATGAGACCCAGTACTTC. Translation gives CSATDETQYF.

In this sample, this clonotype turned up many times. The V call is TRBV18, the J call TRBJ2-1; D not certain. V was clipped by 6 bases and J by 4 bases, with 13 bases between them. Germline V CDR1 and CDR2: KGHSH, LQKENI. The CDR3 is made up of 14 amino acids. CDR3 in amino acids: CASSGLGNYNEQFF. As DNA, the CDR3 is TGTGCCAGCTCGGGCCTTGGTAATTACAATGAGCAGTTCTTC. The complete variable domain, with remaining parts taken from reference TRBV18 and TRBJ2-1, reads NAGVMQNPRHLVRRRGQEARLRCSPMKGHSHVYWYRQLPEEGLKFMVYLQKENIIDESGMPKERFSAEFPKEGPSILRIQQVVRGDSAAYFCASSGLGNYNEQFFGPGTRLTVL.

This clonotype was observed many times. The J gene is TRBJ2-5, the V gene TRBV20-1; D is possibly TRBD2 (5 bases). The CDR3 is 14 residues long. Trimming shortened V by 3 bases and J by 1 base, and 12 bases separated the two germline ends. Germline loops: CDR1 DFQATT, CDR2 SNEGSKA (reference sequence). In nucleotides, the CDR3 is TGCAGTGCTAGCACGGGGAACGTCCAAGAGACCCAGTACTTC. Protein sequence: CSASTGNVQETQYF.

In regard to this clonotype: A read error may be the cause here, since a much bigger clone is one base away. The CDR3 DNA reads TGTGCCAGCAGCCGGCGGGGGGCCAGCCCCTACGAGCAGTACTTC. Protein product: CASSRRGASPYEQYF. V is TRBV2 and J is TRBJ2-7; 8 positions agree with TRBD2. This CDR3 spans 15 amino acids. V was pared by 6 bases and J by 2 bases, with 9 bases of the junction left unmatched. Germline lookup yields CDR1 SNHLY and CDR2 FYNNEI. Using reference TRBV2 and TRBJ2-7 for the parts outside the CDR3, the full variable domain is EPEVTQTPSHQVTQMGQEVILRCVPISNHLYFYWYRQILGQKVEFLVSFYNNEISEKSEIFDDQFSVERPDGSNFTLKIRSTKLEDSAMYFCASSRRGASPYEQYFGPGTRLTVT.

In DNA, the CDR3 is TGTGCCAGCAGTCCCCGGGACAGGGAGGGAGAGCAGTACTTC. As protein: CASSPRDREGEQYF. The V call is TRBV12-3 or TRBV12-4, the J call TRBJ2-7; 9 bases match TRBD1. The CDR3 totals 14 residues. V lost 5 bases, J lost 7 bases, and 9 bases stayed unmatched.

This clonotype was seen only a few times. The chain is built from TRBV12-3 or TRBV12-4 and TRBJ2-2; D is perhaps TRBD1 or TRBD2 (7 bases each). With 6 bases removed from V and 0 bases from J, the gap between germline ends came to 11 bases. The CDR3 extends over 15 amino acids. The CDR3 DNA reads TGTGCCAGCAGCCAGGGGGGGACGAACACCGGGGAGCTGTTTTTT. It encodes CASSQGGTNTGELFF.

As DNA, the CDR3 is TGTGCCAGCAGTTTTTTTGAGGGCCCATCCTACGAGCAGTACTTC. This codes for CASSFFEGPSYEQYF. The chain couples TRBV7-2 to TRBJ2-7; D is perhaps TRBD2 (5 bases). Germline V gene sequence: CDR1 SGHTA, CDR2 FQGNSA. The CDR3 runs 15 residues. Trimming removed 6 bases from V and 1 base from J, with 16 bases in between.

The chain carries TRBV6-1 and TRBJ1-1; the D is unclear. The germline V gene encodes CDR1 MNHNS and CDR2 SASEGT. The V end lost 5 bases, the J end lost 6 bases, and 19 bases lay between the germline ends. The CDR3 has 15 residues. Here the CDR3 DNA reads TGTGCCAGCAGTCGGGTCTCAAAGGGCGACCCTGAAGCTTTCTTT. Translating gives CASSRVSKGDPEAFF.

CDR3 sequence (DNA): TGCGCCAGCAGCTGGGAAAACAGGCTCGCCTACGAGCAGTACTTC. Protein: CASSWENRLAYEQYF. The chain carries TRBV5-1 and TRBJ2-7; possibly TRBD1 for D (5 bases). V lost 3 bases and J 2 bases, leaving 15 bases between the germline ends. This CDR3 has 15 amino acids. Germline loops: CDR1 SGHRS, CDR2 YFSETQ. The full variable domain, with the rest looked up from reference TRBV5-1 and TRBJ2-7, is KAGVTQTPRYLIKTRGQQVTLSCSPISGHRSVSWYQQTPGQGLQFLFEYFSETQRNKGNFPGRFSGRQFSNSRSEMNVSTLELGDSALYLCASSWENRLAYEQYFGPGTRLTVT.

This clonotype has ten or more counts. The gene calls are TRBV7-2 and TRBJ2-6; 8 bases fit TRBD1. Per the germline V gene, CDR1 is SGHTA and CDR2 is FQGNSA. V lost 2 bases and J lost 0; bases outside the gene matches: 6. The CDR3 spans 18 residues. Here the CDR3 DNA reads TGTGCCAGCAGCTTACATACAGGGGGTGCCTCTGGGGCCAACGTCCTGACTTTC. Translation: CASSLHTGGASGANVLTF.

This clonotype was recorded many times. J is TRBJ2-1 and V is TRBV9, with no clear D. This CDR3 comprises 13 residues. Trimming left V 3 bases short and J 6 bases short, with 10 bases between. CDR1 is SGDLS and CDR2 is YYNGEE in the germline V gene. CDR3 region: CASSAGHPNEQFF. DNA for the CDR3: TGTGCCAGCAGCGCAGGCCATCCCAATGAGCAGTTCTTC. Using reference TRBV9 and TRBJ2-1 for the parts outside the CDR3, the full variable domain is DSGVTQTPKHLITATGQRVTLRCSPRSGDLSVYWYQQSLDQGLQFLIQYYNGEERAKGNILERFSAQQFPDLHSELNLSSLELGDSALYFCASSAGHPNEQFFGPGTRLTVL.